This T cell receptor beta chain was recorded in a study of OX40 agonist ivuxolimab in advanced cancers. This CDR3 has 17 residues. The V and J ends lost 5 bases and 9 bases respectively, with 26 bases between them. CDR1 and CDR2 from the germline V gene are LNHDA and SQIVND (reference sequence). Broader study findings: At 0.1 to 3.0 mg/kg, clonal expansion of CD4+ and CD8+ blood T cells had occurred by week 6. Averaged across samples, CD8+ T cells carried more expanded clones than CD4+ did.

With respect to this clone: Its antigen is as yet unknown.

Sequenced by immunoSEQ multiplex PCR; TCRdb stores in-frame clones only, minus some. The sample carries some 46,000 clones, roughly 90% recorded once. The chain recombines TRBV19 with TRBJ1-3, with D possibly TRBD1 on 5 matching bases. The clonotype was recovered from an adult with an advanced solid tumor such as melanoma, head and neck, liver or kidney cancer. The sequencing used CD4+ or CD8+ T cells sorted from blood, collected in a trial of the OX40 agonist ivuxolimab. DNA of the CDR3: TGTGCCAGTAGTCCCTCCCCCGGGAGGGACGTTCCCGCCACCATATATTTT. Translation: CASSPSPGRDVPATIYF.